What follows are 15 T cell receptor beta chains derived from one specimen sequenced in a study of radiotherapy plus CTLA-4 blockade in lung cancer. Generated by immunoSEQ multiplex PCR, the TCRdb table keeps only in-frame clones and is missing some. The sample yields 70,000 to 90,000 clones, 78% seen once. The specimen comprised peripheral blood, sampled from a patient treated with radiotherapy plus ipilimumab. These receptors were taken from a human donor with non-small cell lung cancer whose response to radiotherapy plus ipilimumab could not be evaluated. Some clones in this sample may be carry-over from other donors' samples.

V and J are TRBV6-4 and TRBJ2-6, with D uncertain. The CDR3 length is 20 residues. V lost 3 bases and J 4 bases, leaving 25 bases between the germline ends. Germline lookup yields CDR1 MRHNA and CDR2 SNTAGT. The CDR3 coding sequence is TGTGCCAGCAGTGAGAGATCGGGTGTGGCCCCCTATTTGGGGGCCAACGTCCTGACTTTC. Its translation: CASSERSGVAPYLGANVLTF.

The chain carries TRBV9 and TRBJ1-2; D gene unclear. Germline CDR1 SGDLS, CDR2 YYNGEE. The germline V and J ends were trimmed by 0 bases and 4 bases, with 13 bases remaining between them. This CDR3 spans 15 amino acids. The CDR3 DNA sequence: TGTGCCAGCAGCGTAGTAACTGACGAGGGCTATGGCTACACCTTC. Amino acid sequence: CASSVVTDEGYGYTF.

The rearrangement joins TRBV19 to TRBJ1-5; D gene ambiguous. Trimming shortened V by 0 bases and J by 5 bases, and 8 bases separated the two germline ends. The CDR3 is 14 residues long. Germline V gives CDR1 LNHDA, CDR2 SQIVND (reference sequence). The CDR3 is CASSIDRGDQPQHF. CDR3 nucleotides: TGTGCCAGTAGTATAGACAGAGGTGATCAGCCCCAGCATTTT.

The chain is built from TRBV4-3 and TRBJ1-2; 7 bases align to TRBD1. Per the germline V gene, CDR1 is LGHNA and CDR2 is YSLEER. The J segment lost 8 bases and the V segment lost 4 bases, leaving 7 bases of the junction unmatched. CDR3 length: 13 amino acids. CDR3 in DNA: TGCGCCAGCAGCCTGGAGGGGGCGGAGGGCTACACCTTC. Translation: CASSLEGAEGYTF.

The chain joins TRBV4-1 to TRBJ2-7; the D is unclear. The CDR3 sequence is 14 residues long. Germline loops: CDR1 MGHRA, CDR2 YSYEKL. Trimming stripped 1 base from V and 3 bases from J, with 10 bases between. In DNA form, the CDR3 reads TGCGCCAGCAGCCAAGTGATATTAGACTACGAGCAGTACTTC. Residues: CASSQVILDYEQYF.

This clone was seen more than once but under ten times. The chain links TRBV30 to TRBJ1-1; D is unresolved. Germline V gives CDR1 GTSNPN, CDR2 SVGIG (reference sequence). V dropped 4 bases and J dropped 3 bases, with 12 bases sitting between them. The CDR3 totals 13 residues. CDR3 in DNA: TGTGCCTGGAACCTAGGATCGGACACTGAAGCTTTCTTT. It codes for CAWNLGSDTEAFF.

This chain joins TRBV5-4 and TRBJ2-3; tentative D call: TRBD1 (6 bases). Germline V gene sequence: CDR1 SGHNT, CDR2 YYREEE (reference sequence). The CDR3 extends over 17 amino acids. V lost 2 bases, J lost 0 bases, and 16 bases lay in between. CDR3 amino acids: CASSLGQLITSTDTQYF. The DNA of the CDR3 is TGTGCCAGCAGCTTAGGACAGTTGATAACTAGCACAGATACGCAGTATTTT.

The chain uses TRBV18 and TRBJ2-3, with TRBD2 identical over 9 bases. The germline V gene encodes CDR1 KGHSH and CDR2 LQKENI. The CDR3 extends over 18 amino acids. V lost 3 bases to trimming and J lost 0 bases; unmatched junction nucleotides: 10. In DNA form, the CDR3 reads TGTGCCAGCTCACCCCGGGGTCTAGCGGGGAGTAGCACAGATACGCAGTATTTT. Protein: CASSPRGLAGSSTDTQYF.

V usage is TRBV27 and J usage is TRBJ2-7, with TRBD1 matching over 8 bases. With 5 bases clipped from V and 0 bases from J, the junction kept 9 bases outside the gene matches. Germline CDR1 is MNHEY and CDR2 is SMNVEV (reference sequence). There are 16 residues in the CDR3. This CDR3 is CASSPRGTGDSYEQYF. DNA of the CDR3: TGTGCCAGCAGTCCACGAGGGACAGGAGACTCCTACGAGCAGTACTTC.

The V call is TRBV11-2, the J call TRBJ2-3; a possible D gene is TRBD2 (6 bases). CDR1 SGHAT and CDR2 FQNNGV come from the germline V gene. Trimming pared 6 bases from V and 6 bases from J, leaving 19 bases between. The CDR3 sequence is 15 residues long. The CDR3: CASRGGGDVLDTQYF. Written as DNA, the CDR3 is TGTGCCAGCAGGGGAGGAGGGGACGTGCTCGATACGCAGTATTTT.

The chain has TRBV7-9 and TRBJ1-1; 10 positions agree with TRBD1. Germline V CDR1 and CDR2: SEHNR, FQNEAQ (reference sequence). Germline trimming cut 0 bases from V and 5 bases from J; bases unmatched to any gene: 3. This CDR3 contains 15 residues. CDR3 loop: CASSLARTGGTEAFF. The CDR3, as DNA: TGTGCCAGCAGCTTAGCCCGGACAGGGGGGACTGAAGCTTTCTTT.

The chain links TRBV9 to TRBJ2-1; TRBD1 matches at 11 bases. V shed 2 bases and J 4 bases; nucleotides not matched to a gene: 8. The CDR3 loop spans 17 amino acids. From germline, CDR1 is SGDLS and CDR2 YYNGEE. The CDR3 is CASSVWARDRGYNEQFF. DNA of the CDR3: TGTGCCAGCAGCGTTTGGGCCCGGGACAGGGGGTACAATGAGCAGTTCTTC.

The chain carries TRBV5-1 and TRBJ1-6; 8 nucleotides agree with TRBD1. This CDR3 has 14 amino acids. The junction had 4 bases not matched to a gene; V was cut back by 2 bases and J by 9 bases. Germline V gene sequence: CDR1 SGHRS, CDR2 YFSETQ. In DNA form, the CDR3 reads TGCGCCAGCAGCTTAACGGGACAGGCTTCACCCCTCCACTTT. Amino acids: CASSLTGQASPLHF.

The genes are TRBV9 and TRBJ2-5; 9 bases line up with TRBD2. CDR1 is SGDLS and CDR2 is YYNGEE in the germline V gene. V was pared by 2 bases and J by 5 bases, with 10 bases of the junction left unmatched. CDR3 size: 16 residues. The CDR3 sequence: CASSVGGGGGVETQYF. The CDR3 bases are TGTGCCAGCAGCGTCGGCGGGGGGGGAGGGGTGGAGACCCAGTACTTC.

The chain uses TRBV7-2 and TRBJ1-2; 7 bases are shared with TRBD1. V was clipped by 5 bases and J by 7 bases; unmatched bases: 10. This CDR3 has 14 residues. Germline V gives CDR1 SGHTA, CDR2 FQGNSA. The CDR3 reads CASSIRDRRSGYTF. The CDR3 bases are TGTGCCAGCAGCATCCGGGACAGACGGTCTGGCTACACCTTC.